This T cell receptor beta chain was sequenced for a study of control samples from healthy donors and cancer patients. Assay used: immunoSEQ multiplex PCR; TCRdb lists only in-frame clones, some missing. This table has 60,000 to 95,000 clones, about nine tenths appearing once. Germline CDR1 reads SGDLS; CDR2 reads YYNGEE. The CDR3 runs to 15 residues. V shed 4 bases, J shed 3 bases, and the junction held 6 bases outside the gene matches. This chain uses TRBV9 with TRBJ1-5; TRBD1 matches 8 bases. The sequence came from a woman between 45 and 65 years old with colorectal cancer. Input material: PBMCs. This CDR3 is CASSPRTGFNQPQHF. The DNA of the CDR3 is TGTGCCAGCAGCCCCCGGACAGGGTTCAATCAGCCCCAGCATTTT.